This T cell receptor beta chain was retrieved from a study of regulatory T cells in long-lasting Graves disease. The length of the CDR3 is 13 residues. Germline CDR1 reads LGHDT; CDR2 reads YNNKEL (reference sequence). The V gene lost 2 bases and the J gene lost 5 bases, with 10 bases spanning the gap. Study results and limitations: Persistent disease exhibited a predilection for TRBV28, TRBJ1-2 and TRBJ2-5.

Library construction for TCR beta used iRepertoire HTBI primers and Arm-PCR of CDR3 regions. Methods used by the authors: Sequenced samples collectively carried about 62 TRBV and 11 to 15 TRBJ segments. Each CDR3 protein is one row after TCRdb ran MiXCR on the multiplex PCR reads. These V and J calls derive from TCRdb rather than the authors' analysis. The sample shows fewer than 450,000 distinct CDR3 sequences, around 22% of them seen only once. Stated time point: persistent/refractory GD, antithyroid drugs over 5 years with positive TRAb. The authors made the TCR library using RNA they extracted from PBMCs. It was an endocrinology department in Xi'an, China, that provided the patients. This clonotype has more than one count but fewer than ten. Its antigen is not known.

The specimen comprised peripheral blood mononuclear cells (PBMCs), sampled when the disease was refractory, from a patient treated with antithyroid drugs. The gene calls are TRBV3-1 and TRBJ2-7; D is unclear. The clonotype originates from a female donor with Graves disease. CDR3 sequence: CASSQLEVNEQYF. The CDR3 nucleotides are TGTGCCAGCAGCCAATTAGAAGTTAACGAGCAGTACTTC.